A selection of T cell receptor beta chains follows, all from one sample in a study of CD8 T cells in Susac syndrome. Using its own MiXCR run on the immunoSEQ multiplex PCR reads, TCRdb lists one record per CDR3 protein. The profile covers 92,000 or so distinct CDR3 sequences, with about 96% appearing a single time and around 0.62% taken by the ten largest. Sequenced: CD8+ T cells from PBMCs. These TCRs come from a human donor with Susac syndrome. CDR3s include the opening cysteine and the closing phenylalanine or tryptophan. The order of the fields is clone size, D gene, V gene, J gene, CDR3 protein, CDR3 DNA. The D gene is left open where the match is weak. For some rows the clone size is stated as once, few or many, or as a class when expanded; others skip it.

>NA|NA|TRBV29-1|TRBJ2-5
CSPTWAETQYF
TGCAGCCCAACCTGGGCCGAGACCCAGTACTTC
>NA|TRBD1|TRBV29-1|TRBJ1-5
CSVRGGDRNQPQHF
TGCAGCGTCAGGGGGGGGGATCGCAATCAGCCCCAGCATTTT
>few|TRBD1|TRBV18|TRBJ1-1
CASSPGTGNTEAFF
TGTGCCAGCTCACCCGGGACAGGGAACACTGAAGCTTTCTTT
>NA|NA|TRBV6-5|TRBJ1-2
CASSMNPDYGYTF
TGTGCCAGCAGCATGAATCCCGACTATGGCTACACCTTC
>NA|TRBD1|TRBV28|TRBJ1-1
CASSLPQGAEAFF
TGTGCCAGCAGTTTGCCTCAGGGGGCTGAAGCTTTCTTT
>NA|NA|TRBV3-1|TRBJ1-2
CASSQIRENYGYTF
TGTGCCAGCAGCCAGATTAGGGAAAACTATGGCTACACCTTC
>NA|NA|TRBV21-1|TRBJ1-1
CASRATGLNDFF
TGTGCCAGCAGGGCGACAGGACTTAATGATTTCTTT
>NA|NA|TRBV12-5|TRBJ2-3
CASGSRASIPPPDTQYF
TGTGCTAGTGGTTCCCGGGCTTCTATACCCCCCCCGGATACGCAGTATTTT
>NA|NA|TRBV24-1|TRBJ2-1
CATGAGNEQFF
TGTGCCACCGGAGCAGGGAATGAGCAGTTCTTC
>NA|NA|TRBV6-5|TRBJ1-5
CASSYSSGTQPQHF
TGTGCCAGCAGTTACTCGTCAGGGACTCAGCCCCAGCATTTT
>NA|NA|TRBV20-1|TRBJ2-7
CSAHPGTRGYEQYF
TGCAGTGCTCACCCCGGGACCCGCGGCTACGAGCAGTACTTC
>NA|NA|TRBV3-1|TRBJ2-3
CASSQPIFREHTDTQYF
TGTGCCAGCAGCCAACCCATTTTCAGGGAGCACACAGATACGCAGTATTTT
>NA|TRBD1|TRBV7-2|TRBJ2-7
CASSFRQGAGEQYF
TGTGCCAGCAGCTTCAGACAGGGGGCGGGGGAGCAGTACTTC
>NA|NA|TRBV24-1|TRBJ2-7
CATSDTGTPEQYF
TGTGCCACCAGTGACACGGGGACACCCGAGCAGTACTTC
>NA|TRBD1|TRBV30|TRBJ1-2
CAWNRDRSYGYTF
TGTGCCTGGAACCGGGACAGGAGCTATGGCTACACCTTC
>NA|TRBD1|TRBV5-6|TRBJ2-7
CASSLGWTGSYEQYF
TGTGCCAGCAGCTTGGGCTGGACAGGATCCTACGAGCAGTACTTC
>NA|NA|TRBV2|TRBJ1-2
CASSERRVPDSYGYTF
TGTGCCAGCAGTGAAAGAAGGGTCCCAGATAGCTATGGCTACACCTTC
>few|NA|TRBV27|TRBJ1-5
CASSLGVNQPQHF
TGTGCCAGCAGTTTAGGGGTAAATCAGCCCCAGCATTTT
>NA|TRBD1|TRBV27|TRBJ2-7
CASSSVLGTAYEQYF
TGTGCCAGCAGTTCCGTCCTTGGGACAGCCTACGAGCAGTACTTC
>NA|NA|TRBV24-1|TRBJ2-3
CATSDSGTSLDTQYF
TGTGCCACCAGTGATTCCGGGACTTCCTTGGATACGCAGTATTTT
>NA|TRBD1|TRBV12-3/TRBV12-4|TRBJ1-6
CASSLAGGNSPLHF
TGTGCCAGCAGTTTGGCAGGGGGAAATTCACCCCTCCACTTT
>NA|TRBD1|TRBV30|TRBJ1-4
CAWSNDRVANEKLFF
TGTGCCTGGAGCAACGACAGGGTGGCTAATGAAAAACTGTTTTTT
>NA|TRBD1|TRBV11-1|TRBJ2-5
CASKPGTGGETQYF
TGTGCCAGCAAACCCGGGACAGGGGGAGAGACCCAGTACTTC
>NA|NA|TRBV24-1|TRBJ2-1
CATSDIGPERFF
TGTGCCACCAGTGACATCGGCCCAGAGCGGTTCTTC
>NA|TRBD1|TRBV20-1|TRBJ2-3
CSALGTGIDTQYF
TGCAGTGCTCTCGGGACAGGGATAGATACGCAGTATTTT
>NA|NA|TRBV3-1|TRBJ1-5
CASSQGGTRNQPQHF
TGTGCCAGCAGCCAAGGAGGAACCCGCAATCAGCCCCAGCATTTT
>NA|NA|TRBV15|TRBJ2-3
CATSRDRAAADTQYF
TGTGCCACCAGCAGAGATCGGGCAGCGGCAGATACGCAGTATTTT
>NA|NA|TRBV28|TRBJ1-5
CASSLSRMGNQPQHF
TGTGCCAGCAGCCTCAGTAGGATGGGCAATCAGCCCCAGCATTTT
>NA|NA|TRBV11-2|TRBJ2-7
CASSLGMPLYEQYF
TGTGCCAGCAGCTTAGGGATGCCCCTCTACGAGCAGTACTTC
>NA|NA|TRBV20-1|TRBJ2-1
CSARDLAMGWDEQFF
TGCAGTGCTAGAGATTTGGCGATGGGGTGGGATGAGCAGTTCTTC
>NA|NA|TRBV6-2/TRBV6-3|TRBJ2-3
CASSALLEVSETDTQYF
TGTGCCAGCAGTGCCCTTCTCGAGGTTTCCGAAACAGATACGCAGTATTTT
>NA|NA|TRBV7-6|TRBJ2-1
CASSSPRTQRSYNEQFF
TGTGCCAGCAGCTCCCCCCGGACTCAGCGATCCTACAATGAGCAGTTCTTC
>NA|NA|TRBV9|TRBJ1-1
CASSGSGALSTEAFF
TGTGCCAGCAGCGGCTCCGGGGCCCTTAGCACTGAAGCTTTCTTT
>NA|NA|TRBV27|TRBJ2-2
CASSLARAAGELFF
TGTGCCAGCAGTTTAGCCAGGGCCGCCGGGGAGCTGTTTTTT
>NA|NA|TRBV6-1|TRBJ1-2
CASSEYYQYGYTF
TGTGCCAGCAGTGAATATTATCAGTATGGCTACACCTTC
>NA|TRBD2|TRBV20-1|TRBJ2-7
CSARGLAGGFSYEQYF
TGCAGTGCTAGAGGTCTAGCGGGGGGTTTCTCCTACGAGCAGTACTTC
>NA|NA|TRBV7-9|TRBJ2-5
CASSLQSGGQETQYF
TGTGCCAGCAGCTTGCAGTCGGGTGGCCAAGAGACCCAGTACTTC
>NA|TRBD1|TRBV30|TRBJ1-5
CAWSPGTASNQPQHF
TGTGCCTGGAGTCCCGGGACAGCGAGCAATCAGCCCCAGCATTTT
>NA|NA|TRBV14|TRBJ1-4
CASSPTVANEKLFF
TGTGCCAGCAGCCCCACAGTGGCGAATGAAAAACTGTTTTTT
>NA|TRBD2|TRBV20-1|TRBJ2-3
CSAAGLEDPDTQYF
TGCAGTGCTGCTGGACTAGAAGACCCAGATACGCAGTATTTT
>NA|NA|TRBV3-1|TRBJ2-3
CASTETLRTDTQYF
TGTGCCAGCACGGAAACTTTACGCACAGATACGCAGTATTTT
>NA|TRBD1|TRBV6-5|TRBJ1-2
CASSYGTGVLGYTF
TGTGCCAGCAGTTACGGGACAGGGGTTCTTGGCTACACCTTC
>NA|NA|TRBV29-1|TRBJ1-2
CSVERLQDYGYTF
TGCAGCGTTGAACGATTACAGGACTATGGCTACACCTTC
>NA|TRBD1|TRBV29-1|TRBJ1-3
CSVRRRDSWDTIYF
TGCAGCGTTCGACGACGGGACAGTTGGGACACCATATATTTT
>NA|NA|TRBV5-1|TRBJ1-2
CASSSTGNDYTF
TGCGCCAGCAGCTCAACAGGGAACGACTACACCTTC
>NA|TRBD1|TRBV14|TRBJ2-1
CASSRDRWSSYNEQFF
TGTGCCAGCAGCCGGGACAGGTGGAGCTCCTACAATGAGCAGTTCTTC
>NA|NA|TRBV5-6|TRBJ2-5
CASSWGLPQETQYF
TGTGCCAGCAGCTGGGGACTGCCCCAAGAGACCCAGTACTTC
>NA|TRBD1|TRBV5-4|TRBJ1-1
CASSLGGQGSTEAFF
TGTGCCAGCAGCTTGGGCGGACAGGGGAGCACTGAAGCTTTCTTT
>NA|TRBD2|TRBV20-1|TRBJ2-3
CSARGTSGGRSTDTQYF
TGCAGTGCGAGGGGGACTAGCGGGGGGAGAAGCACAGATACGCAGTATTTT
>NA|TRBD1|TRBV11-2|TRBJ2-3
CASSPRLGGQGESRVTQYF
TGTGCCAGCAGTCCCCGGCTGGGCGGACAGGGGGAGAGTCGTGTTACGCAGTATTTT
>NA|NA|TRBV29-1|TRBJ2-5
CSVEGGGVLETQYF
TGCAGCGTTGAAGGGGGGGGCGTCCTGGAGACCCAGTACTTC
>NA|TRBD2|TRBV30|TRBJ2-3
CAWTRGGARLTDTQYF
TGTGCCTGGACTCGCGGGGGGGCCAGACTCACAGATACGCAGTATTTT
>NA|NA|TRBV2|TRBJ1-5
CASTYGGGDGQPQHF
TGTGCCAGCACCTATGGGGGGGGCGACGGTCAGCCCCAGCATTTT
>NA|TRBD1|TRBV5-6|TRBJ1-1
CASSVRTGGAFF
TGTGCCAGCAGCGTACGGACAGGGGGAGCTTTCTTT